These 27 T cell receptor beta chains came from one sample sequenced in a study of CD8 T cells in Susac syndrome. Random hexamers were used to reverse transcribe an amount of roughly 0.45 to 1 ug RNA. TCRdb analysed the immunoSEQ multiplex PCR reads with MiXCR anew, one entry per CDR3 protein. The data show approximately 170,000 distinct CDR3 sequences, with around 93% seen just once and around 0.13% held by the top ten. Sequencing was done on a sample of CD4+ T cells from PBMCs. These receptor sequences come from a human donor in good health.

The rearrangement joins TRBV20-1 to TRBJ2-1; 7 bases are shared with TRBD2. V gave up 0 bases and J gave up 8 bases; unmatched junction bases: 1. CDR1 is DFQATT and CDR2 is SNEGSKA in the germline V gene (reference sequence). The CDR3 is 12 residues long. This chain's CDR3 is CSAREGGDEQFF. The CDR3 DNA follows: TGCAGTGCTAGAGAGGGGGGGGATGAGCAGTTCTTC.

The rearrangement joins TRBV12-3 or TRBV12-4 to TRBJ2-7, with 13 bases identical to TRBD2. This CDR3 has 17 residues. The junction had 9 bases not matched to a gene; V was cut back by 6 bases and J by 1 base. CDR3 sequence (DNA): TGTGCCAGCAGAGCCTCCGGGACTAGCGGGATATCCTACGAGCAGTACTTC. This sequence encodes CASRASGTSGISYEQYF.

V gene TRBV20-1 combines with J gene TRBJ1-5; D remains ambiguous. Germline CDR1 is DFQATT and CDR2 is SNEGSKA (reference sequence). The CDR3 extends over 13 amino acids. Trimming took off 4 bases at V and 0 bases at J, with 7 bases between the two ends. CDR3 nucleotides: TGCAGTGCTACCGGAAATAGCAATCAGCCCCAGCATTTT. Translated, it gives CSATGNSNQPQHF.

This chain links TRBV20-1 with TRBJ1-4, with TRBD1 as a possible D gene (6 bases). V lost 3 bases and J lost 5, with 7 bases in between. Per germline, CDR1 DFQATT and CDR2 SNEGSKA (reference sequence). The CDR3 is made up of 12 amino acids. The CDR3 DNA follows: TGCAGTGCTAGGGACAGAAATGAAAAACTGTTTTTT. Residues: CSARDRNEKLFF.

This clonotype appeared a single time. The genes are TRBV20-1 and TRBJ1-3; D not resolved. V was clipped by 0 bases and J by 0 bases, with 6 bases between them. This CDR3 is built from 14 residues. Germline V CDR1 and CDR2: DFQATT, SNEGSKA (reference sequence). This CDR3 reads CSARENLSGNTIYF. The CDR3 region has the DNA TGCAGTGCTAGAGAGAATCTCTCTGGAAACACCATATATTTT.

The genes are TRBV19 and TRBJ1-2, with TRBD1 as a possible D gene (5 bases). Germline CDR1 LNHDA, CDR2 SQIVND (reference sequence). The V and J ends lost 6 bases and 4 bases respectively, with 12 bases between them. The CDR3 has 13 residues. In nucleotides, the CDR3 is TGTGCCAGTAGGAAGGGGAGGGTCTATGGCTACACCTTC. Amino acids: CASRKGRVYGYTF.

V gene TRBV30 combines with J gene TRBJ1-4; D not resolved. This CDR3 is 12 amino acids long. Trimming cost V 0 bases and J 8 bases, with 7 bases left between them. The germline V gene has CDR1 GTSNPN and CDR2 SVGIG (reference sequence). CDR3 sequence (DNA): TGTGCCTGGAGTGTATCACGGGAAAAACTGTTTTTT. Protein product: CAWSVSREKLFF. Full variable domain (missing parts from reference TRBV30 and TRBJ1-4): SQTIHQWPATLVQPVGSPLSLECTVEGTSNPNLYWYRQAAGRGLQLLFYSVGIGQISSEVPQNLSASRPQDRQFILSSKKLLLSDSGFYLCAWSVSREKLFFGSGTQLSVL.

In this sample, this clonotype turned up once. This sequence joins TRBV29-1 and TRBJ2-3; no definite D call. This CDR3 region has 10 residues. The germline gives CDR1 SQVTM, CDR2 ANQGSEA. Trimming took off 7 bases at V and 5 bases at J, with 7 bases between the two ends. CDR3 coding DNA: TGCAGCGCTGCAGGAGATACGCAGTATTTT. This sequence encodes CSAAGDTQYF.

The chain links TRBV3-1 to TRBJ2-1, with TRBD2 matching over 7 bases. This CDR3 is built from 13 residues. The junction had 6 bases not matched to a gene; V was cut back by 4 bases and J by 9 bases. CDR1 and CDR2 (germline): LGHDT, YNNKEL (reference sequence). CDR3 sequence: CASSLREGGEQFF. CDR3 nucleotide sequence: TGTGCCAGCAGCCTGAGGGAGGGCGGTGAGCAGTTCTTC.

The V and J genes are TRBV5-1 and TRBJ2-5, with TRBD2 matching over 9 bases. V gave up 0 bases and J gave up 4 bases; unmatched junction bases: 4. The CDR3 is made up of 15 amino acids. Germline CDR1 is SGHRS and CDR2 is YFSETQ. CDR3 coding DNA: TGCGCCAGCAGCTTGGTAGCGGGGGACGGAGAGACCCAGTACTTC. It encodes CASSLVAGDGETQYF.

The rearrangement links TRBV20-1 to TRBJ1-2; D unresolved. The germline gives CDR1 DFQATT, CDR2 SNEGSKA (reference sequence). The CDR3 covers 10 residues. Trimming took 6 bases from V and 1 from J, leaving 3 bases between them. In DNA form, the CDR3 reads TGCAGTGCCCGTAACTATGGCTACACCTTC. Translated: CSARNYGYTF.

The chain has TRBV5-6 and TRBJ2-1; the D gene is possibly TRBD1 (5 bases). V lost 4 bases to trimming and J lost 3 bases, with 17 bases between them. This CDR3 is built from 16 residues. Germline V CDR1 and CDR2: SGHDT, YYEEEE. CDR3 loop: CASSLPGQAGYNEQFF. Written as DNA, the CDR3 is TGTGCCAGCAGCCTACCCGGACAAGCAGGCTACAATGAGCAGTTCTTC.

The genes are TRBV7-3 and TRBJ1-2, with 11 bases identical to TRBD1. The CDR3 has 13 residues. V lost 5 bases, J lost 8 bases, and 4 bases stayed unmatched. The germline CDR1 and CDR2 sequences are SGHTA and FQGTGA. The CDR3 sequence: CASSLGTGGGYTF. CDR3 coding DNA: TGTGCCAGCAGCCTGGGGACAGGGGGGGGCTACACCTTC. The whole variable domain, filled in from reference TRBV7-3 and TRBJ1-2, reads GAGVSQTPSNKVTEKGKYVELRCDPISGHTALYWYRQSLGQGPEFLIYFQGTGAADDSGLPNDRFFAVRPEGSVSTLKIQRTERGDSAVYLCASSLGTGGGYTFGSGTRLTVV.

The CDR3: CASSQGDSNTEAFF. The CDR3 bases are TGTGCCAGCAGCCAAGGAGATAGCAACACTGAAGCTTTCTTT. The chain uses TRBV3-1 and TRBJ1-1; no firm D call. CDR1 is LGHDT and CDR2 is YNNKEL in the germline V gene (reference sequence). The CDR3 consists of 14 residues. The V end lost 1 base, the J end lost 2 bases, and 8 bases lay between the germline ends.

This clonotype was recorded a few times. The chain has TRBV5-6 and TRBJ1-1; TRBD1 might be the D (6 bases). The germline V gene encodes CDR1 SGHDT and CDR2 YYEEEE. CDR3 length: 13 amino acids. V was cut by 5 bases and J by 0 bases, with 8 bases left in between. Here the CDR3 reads CASSAGVNTEAFF. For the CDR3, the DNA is TGTGCCAGCAGTGCAGGGGTGAACACTGAAGCTTTCTTT.

The CDR3 DNA follows: TGTGCCAGCAGCCAGCGCGGGGGTTCACCCCTCCACTTT. Its translation is CASSQRGGSPLHF. The V gene is TRBV6-2 or TRBV6-3, the J gene TRBJ1-6; D is perhaps TRBD1 (5 bases). The CDR3 loop spans 13 amino acids. Trimming took 6 bases from V and 9 from J, leaving 12 bases between them. The germline V gene encodes CDR1 MNHEY and CDR2 SVGEGT.

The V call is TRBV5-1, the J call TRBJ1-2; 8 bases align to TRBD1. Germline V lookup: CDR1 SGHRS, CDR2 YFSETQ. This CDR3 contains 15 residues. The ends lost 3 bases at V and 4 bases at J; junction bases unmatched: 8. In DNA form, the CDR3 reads TGCGCCAGCAGCTCCGGACAGGGCCTCGGCTATGGCTACACCTTC. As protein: CASSSGQGLGYGYTF.

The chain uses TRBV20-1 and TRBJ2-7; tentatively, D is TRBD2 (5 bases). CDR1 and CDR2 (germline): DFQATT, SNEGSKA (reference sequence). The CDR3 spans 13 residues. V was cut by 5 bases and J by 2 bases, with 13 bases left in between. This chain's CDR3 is CSASPGGPYEQYF. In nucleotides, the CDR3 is TGCAGTGCTTCCCCAGGAGGACCCTACGAGCAGTACTTC.

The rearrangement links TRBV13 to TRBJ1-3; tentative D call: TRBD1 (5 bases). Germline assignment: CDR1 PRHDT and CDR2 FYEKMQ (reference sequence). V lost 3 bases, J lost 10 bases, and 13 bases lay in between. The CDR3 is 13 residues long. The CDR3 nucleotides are TGTGCCAGCAGCTTTGGGGGGGTTGGGACCATATATTTT. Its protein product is CASSFGGVGTIYF.

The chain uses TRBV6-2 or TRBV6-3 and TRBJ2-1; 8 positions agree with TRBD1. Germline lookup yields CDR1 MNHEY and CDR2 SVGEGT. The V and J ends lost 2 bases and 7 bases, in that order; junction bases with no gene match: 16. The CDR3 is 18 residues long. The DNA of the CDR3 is TGTGCCAGCAGTTACAGAATGGCCGGACAGGGAAGCCTAAATGAGCAGTTCTTC. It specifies CASSYRMAGQGSLNEQFF.

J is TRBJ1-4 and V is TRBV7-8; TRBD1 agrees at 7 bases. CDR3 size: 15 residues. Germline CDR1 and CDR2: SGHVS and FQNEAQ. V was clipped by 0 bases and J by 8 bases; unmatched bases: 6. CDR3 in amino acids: CASSLARDSREKLFF. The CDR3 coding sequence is TGTGCCAGCAGCTTAGCCCGGGACAGCCGAGAAAAACTGTTTTTT.

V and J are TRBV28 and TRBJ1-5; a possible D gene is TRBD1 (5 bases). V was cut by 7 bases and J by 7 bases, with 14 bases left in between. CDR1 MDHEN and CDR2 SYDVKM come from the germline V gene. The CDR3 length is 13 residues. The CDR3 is CASTPGFRQPQHF. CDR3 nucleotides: TGTGCCAGCACCCCAGGGTTTAGGCAGCCCCAGCATTTT.

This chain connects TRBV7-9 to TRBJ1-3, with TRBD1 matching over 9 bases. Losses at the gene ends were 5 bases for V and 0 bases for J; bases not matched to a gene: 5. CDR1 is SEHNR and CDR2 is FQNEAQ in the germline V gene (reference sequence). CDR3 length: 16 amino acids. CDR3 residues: CASSLDRGSSGNTIYF. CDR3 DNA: TGTGCCAGCAGCCTCGACAGGGGGAGCTCTGGAAACACCATATATTTT. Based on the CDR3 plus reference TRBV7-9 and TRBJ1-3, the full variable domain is DTGVSQNPRHKITKRGQNVTFRCDPISEHNRLYWYRQTLGQGPEFLTYFQNEAQLEKSRLLSDRFSAERPKGSFSTLEIQRTEQGDSAMYLCASSLDRGSSGNTIYFGEGSWLTVV.

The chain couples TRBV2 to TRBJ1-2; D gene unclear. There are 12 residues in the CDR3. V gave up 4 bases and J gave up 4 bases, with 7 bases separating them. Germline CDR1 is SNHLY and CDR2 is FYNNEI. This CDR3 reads CASSATTYGYTF. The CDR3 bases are TGTGCCAGCAGTGCGACAACCTATGGCTACACCTTC.

The CDR3 spells CASSIGTRVGETQYF. In DNA, the CDR3 is TGTGCCAGCAGTATCGGGACTAGAGTTGGAGAGACCCAGTACTTC. The genes are TRBV12-3 or TRBV12-4 and TRBJ2-5; 8 bases map to TRBD2. J lost 4 bases, V lost 5 bases, and 9 bases had no gene match. The CDR3 covers 15 residues.

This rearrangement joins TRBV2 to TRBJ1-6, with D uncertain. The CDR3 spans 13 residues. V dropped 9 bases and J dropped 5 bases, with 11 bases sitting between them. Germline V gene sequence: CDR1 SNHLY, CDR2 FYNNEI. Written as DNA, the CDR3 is TGTGCCAGTCGGACCGACCATAATTCACCCCTCCACTTT. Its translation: CASRTDHNSPLHF.

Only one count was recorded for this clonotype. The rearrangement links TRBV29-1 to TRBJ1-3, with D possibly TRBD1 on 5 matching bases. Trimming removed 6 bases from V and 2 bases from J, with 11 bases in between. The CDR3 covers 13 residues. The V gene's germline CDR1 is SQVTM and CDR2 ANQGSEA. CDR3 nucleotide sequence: TGCAGCGTGGCCCGGGGGACTGGAAACACCATATATTTT. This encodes CSVARGTGNTIYF.